The clone carrying this TCR beta chain was seen once. Trimming cost V 6 bases and J 5 bases; bases outside gene matches: 11. The CDR3 runs to 16 residues. Germline V gives CDR1 MNHNY, CDR2 SVGAGI (reference sequence). Each clinical donor contributed on average approximately 99,000 T cells from unsorted cryopreserved PBMC. This sample stems from a study of T cells in tuberculosis. Repertoires were generated with immunoSEQ multiplex PCR, while TCRdb's copy carries only in-frame clones and drops some. The sample contains over 25,000 clones, roughly 89% of which appear only once. This chain joins TRBV6-6 and TRBJ2-2; 8 bases line up with TRBD1. This TCR derives from a donor aged 10-35 years with latent tuberculosis or without tuberculosis infection. Sequencing used PBMCs. CDR3 nucleotides: TGTGCCAGCAGACCACCGGGACAGGAAAGGACCGGGGAGCTGTTTTTT. This translates into CASRPPGQERTGELFF.